The rows below give T cell receptor beta chains drawn from one sample of a study of tumor and adjacent non-tumor tissue in lung cancer. A single record per CDR3 protein comes from TCRdb applying MiXCR to the multiplex PCR reads. The table has about 93,000 distinct CDR3 sequences, 67% seen once. Sequenced: lung tumor tissue. All receptors derive from a man aged 60 to 69 with non-small cell lung cancer. CDR3s include the opening cysteine and the closing phenylalanine or tryptophan. D genes are given only for firm matches. A row's size may be missing; if present it is once, few, many or a size class.

length	J	V	D	size	CDR3	DNA
16	TRBJ2-2	TRBV4-1	.	.	CASSQDTGLIPVELFF	TGCGCCAGTAGCCAAGATACGGGGTTGATACCCGTGGAGCTGTTTTTT
16	TRBJ2-7	TRBV7-8	TRBD2	many	CASSTSQGTSSYEQYF	TGTGCCAGCAGCACCTCCCAGGGGACTAGCTCCTACGAGCAGTACTTC
14	TRBJ2-1	TRBV29-1	TRBD1	.	CSLLLVGAGGELFF	TGCAGCCTCCTCTTAGTGGGGGCAGGGGGTGAGCTGTTCTTC
15	TRBJ2-1	TRBV6-5	.	.	CASSRDTISYNEQFF	TGTGCCAGCAGTCGTGACACAATCTCCTACAATGAGCAGTTCTTC
14	TRBJ2-2	TRBV7-8	.	.	CASRGGTNIGELFF	TGTGCCAGCAGAGGGGGAACCAACATCGGGGAGCTGTTTTTT
16	TRBJ1-3	TRBV6-5	TRBD1	once	CTSSLRQGGGGNTIYF	TGTACCAGCAGTTTACGACAGGGAGGGGGTGGAAACACCATATATTTC
16	TRBJ2-1	TRBV6-1	TRBD2	once	CVSNRPLTGGYNEQFF	TGTGTCAGCAACCGACCCCTAACGGGGGGCTACAATGAGCAGTTCTTC
17	TRBJ2-1	TRBV4-1	.	.	CASSQCVALSSYNEQFF	TGCGCCAGCAGCCAATGTGTGGCACTCAGCTCCTACAATGAGCAGTTCTTC
15	TRBJ2-2	TRBV12-3/TRBV12-4	.	.	CASSASGWAVGELFF	TGTGCCAGCAGTGCCAGCGGGTGGGCTGTCGGGGAGTTGTTTTTT
14	TRBJ2-3	TRBV20-1	TRBD1	many	CSASPGQDPRAQYF	TGCAGTGCTTCTCCGGGACAGGACCCTCGGGCGCAGTATTTT
15	TRBJ2-5	TRBV4-1	.	once	CASSPTRMSGETQYF	TGCGCCAGCAGCCCCACTAGGATGTCGGGAGAGACCCAATACTTC
13	TRBJ2-7	TRBV11-1	.	.	CVSSLPGGYDQYF	TGCGTCAGCAGCCTACCCGGCGGCTACGACCAGTACTTC
14	TRBJ1-5	TRBV11-2	.	.	CASSLGRGNQPQHF	TGTGCCAGCAGCTTAGGACGGGGTAATCAGCCCCAGCATTTT
15	TRBJ1-1	TRBV5-4	TRBD1	.	CASSHRQGFGTEAFF	TGTGCCAGCAGCCATAGACAGGGATTTGGAACCGAAGCTTTCTTT
14	TRBJ1-4	TRBV23-1	.	.	CATNPWSGNEKLFF	TGCGCCACCAACCCCTGGTCAGGGAATGAAAAACTGTTTTTT
15	TRBJ2-7	TRBV7-8	.	.	CASCFSGGGSYEQYF	TGTGCCAGCTGCTTTTCTGGAGGGGGTTCCTACGAGCAGTACTTC
14	TRBJ2-6	TRBV20-1	.	.	CSARGSSGVNVLTF	TGCAGTGCTAGAGGCAGCTCTGGGGTCAACGTCCTGACCTTC
13	TRBJ1-5	TRBV6-1	.	once	CASSEITPQPLHF	TGTGCCAGCAGTGAAATCACCCCTCAGCCCCTGCATTTT
15	TRBJ2-5	TRBV12-3/TRBV12-4	TRBD1	few	CANSPDRGYQETQYF	TGTGCCAACAGTCCGGACAGGGGTTACCAAGAGACCCAGTACTTC
15	TRBJ2-5	TRBV4-2	TRBD2	many	CASSQESSGRKTQYF	TGTGCCAGCAGCCAAGAATCCAGCGGGAGAAAGACCCAGTACTTC
16	TRBJ1-1	TRBV20-1	TRBD1	once	CSTIDFTGGSNIEAFF	TGCAGTACTATAGATTTTACAGGGGGGTCGAACATTGAAGCTTTCTTT
16	TRBJ2-1	TRBV12-3/TRBV12-4	TRBD2	many	CASQNPGTSGSDEQFF	TGTGCCAGTCAGAACCCCGGGACTAGCGGGAGTGATGAGCAGTTCTTC
14	TRBJ2-3	TRBV6-5	TRBD1	many	CASSAQGVRDTQYF	TGTGCCAGCAGTGCACAGGGGGTGAGAGATACGCAGTATTTT
16	TRBJ2-2	TRBV28	.	.	CASRDSFPANTGELFF	TGTGCCAGCAGGGACAGCTTTCCCGCGAACACCGGGGAGCTGTTTTTT
18	TRBJ2-1	TRBV20-1	TRBD1	many	CSARDARDRISSYNEQFF	TGCAGTGCTAGAGATGCCCGGGACAGGATTAGCTCCTACAATGAGCAGTTCTTC
17	TRBJ2-2	TRBV7-9	TRBD2	.	CASFRTSGRPNTGELFF	TGTGCCAGCTTCCGGACTAGCGGGCGGCCGAACACCGGGGAGCTGTTTTTT
15	TRBJ2-6	TRBV11-3	.	.	CASSYYASRANVLTF	TGTGCCAGCAGCTATTATGCCTCTAGGGCCAACGTCCTGACTTTC
14	TRBJ2-7	TRBV11-3	.	.	CASSICGRTYEQYF	TGTGCCAGCAGCATTTGCGGCCGCACCTACGAGCAGTACTTC
11	TRBJ2-7	TRBV2	.	many	CASSIVSEQYF	TGTGCCAGCAGTATTGTCTCCGAGCAGTACTTC
15	TRBJ2-1	TRBV11-3	.	.	CASSLESGTYNEQFF	TGTGCCAGCAGCTTAGAGTCCGGGACCTACAATGAGCAGTTCTTC
14	TRBJ1-3	TRBV12-3/TRBV12-4	.	many	CASSLGHSGNTIYF	TGTGCCAGCAGTTTAGGTCACTCTGGAAACACCATATATTTT
15	TRBJ2-2	TRBV29-1	.	.	CSVDLSWGPTGELFF	TGCAGCGTTGACCTATCGTGGGGGCCCACCGGGGAGCTGTTTTTT
17	TRBJ1-2	TRBV12-3/TRBV12-4	TRBD1	.	CASRLLGTDERVYGYTF	TGTGCCAGCAGGCTCCTTGGGACAGATGAGAGGGTCTATGGCTACACCTTC
15	TRBJ1-3	TRBV6-5	TRBD1	.	CASSSGIGGRNTIYF	TGTGCCAGCAGTTCCGGGATAGGGGGCCGAAATACCATATATTTT
17	TRBJ2-5	TRBV12-3/TRBV12-4	TRBD1	.	CASSPRGRGWYQETQYF	TGTGCCAGCAGCCCAAGGGGGCGAGGATGGTACCAAGAGACCCAGTACTTC
13	TRBJ2-3	TRBV6-5	.	.	CASSNANTDTLYF	TGTGCCAGCAGTAACGCGAACACGGATACGCTGTATTTT
17	TRBJ2-3	TRBV29-1	TRBD2	.	CSVEGTSGGRNTDTQYF	TGCAGCGTCGAAGGGACTAGCGGGGGGAGGAACACAGATACGCAATATTTT
13	TRBJ2-7	TRBV20-1	.	.	CSARLGSAYEQYF	TGTAGTGCTAGATTGGGGAGCGCGTACGAGCAGTACTTC
14	TRBJ2-3	TRBV6-2/TRBV6-3	TRBD2	many	CASMLVAGADTQYF	TGTGCCAGCATGTTGGTAGCGGGAGCAGATACGCAGTATTTT
16	TRBJ1-5	TRBV6-2/TRBV6-3	.	many	CASSKSGTGIFEPQHF	TGTGCCAGCAGTAAATCCGGGACGGGGATATTTGAGCCCCAGCATTTT
12	TRBJ2-5	TRBV6-6	.	.	CAIYGRLESQYF	TGTGCCATTTACGGGCGTTTGGAGTCCCAGTACTTC
12	TRBJ2-3	TRBV12-3/TRBV12-4	.	many	CASRGSTDTQYF	TGTGCCAGCAGAGGGAGCACAGATACGCAGTATTTT
18	TRBJ2-2	TRBV20-1	.	few	CSAARPLRAGGQAGELFF	TGCAGTGCTGCCCGACCGTTGCGAGCGGGGGGACAGGCCGGGGAGCTGTTTTTT
14	TRBJ1-5	TRBV6-6	.	once	CGISYGDTNQPQHF	TGTGGCATTAGTTACGGGGACACCAATCAGCCCCAGCATTTT
13	TRBJ2-1	TRBV6-2/TRBV6-3	.	.	CAGSPTGRNEHFF	TGTGCCGGATCCCCGACAGGCCGCAATGAGCACTTCTTC
16	TRBJ1-6	TRBV6-5	.	.	CAGSNSGGTGNKPLHF	TGTGCCGGCAGTAACTCGGGGGGGACCGGCAATAAACCCCTCCACTTT
15	TRBJ2-7	TRBV5-6	.	many	CASSFTGSGNYEQYF	TGTGCCAGCAGCTTTACGGGGAGCGGCAACTACGAGCAGTACTTC
14	TRBJ2-7	TRBV12-3/TRBV12-4	.	.	CVSCLRAIQGEQYF	TGTGTCAGCTGTCTCCGAGCTATACAGGGTGAGCAGTACTTC
13	TRBJ1-2	TRBV19	TRBD1	.	CASEVVRGQGYTF	TGTGCCAGTGAGGTGGTCAGGGGGCAAGGCTACACCTTC
16	TRBJ2-7	TRBV5-4	TRBD2	many	CASSLPGTSGNYEQYF	TGTGCCAGCAGCTTGCCGGGGACTAGCGGGAACTACGAGCAGTACTTC
14	TRBJ2-7	TRBV15	.	.	CSTSRIDLQGEQYF	TGTTCCACCAGCAGGATAGACCTTCAAGGGGAGCAGTACTTC
15	TRBJ2-3	TRBV20-1	.	.	CSANTRAVGTDTQYF	TGCAGTGCGAACACTAGAGCCGTGGGCACAGATACGCAGTATTTT
16	TRBJ2-6	TRBV11-3	.	.	CTSSKRDGTGANVLAF	TGTACCAGCAGCAAAAGGGACGGGACGGGGGCCAACGTCCTGGCTTTC
15	TRBJ2-5	TRBV20-1	TRBD2	many	CSATGTSGFTETQYF	TGCAGTGCTACCGGGACTAGCGGGTTCACAGAGACCCAGTACTTC
15	TRBJ2-5	TRBV28	.	few	CASNLRRHLQETQYF	TGTGCCAGCAATTTACGCCGGCACTTGCAAGAGACCCAGTACTTC
14	TRBJ2-5	TRBV4-3	.	.	CASSHAGGEETQYF	TGCGCCAGCAGCCATGCGGGCGGGGAGGAGACCCAGTACTTC